Presented here are 25 T cell receptor beta chains from one specimen sequenced in a study of cytotoxic CD8 clonotypes in ibrutinib-treated CLL. Only in-frame clones appear in the TCRdb table, and some are missing; sequencing was by immunoSEQ multiplex PCR. The sample has about 40,000 clones, about three quarters seen once. Material: PBMCs, obtained at disease progression, from a patient treated with ibrutinib. The receptor source for this set is a human donor with chronic lymphocytic leukemia.

The chain employs TRBV2 and TRBJ1-2; possibly TRBD1 for D (6 bases). The CDR3 covers 15 residues. Germline loops: CDR1 SNHLY, CDR2 FYNNEI. Trimming took off 1 base at V and 2 bases at J, with 11 bases between the two ends. The CDR3 DNA reads as TGTGCCAGCAGTGAAGTACAGGGAGGAAACTATGGCTACACCTTC. Its protein product is CASSEVQGGNYGYTF.

The rearrangement joins TRBV11-2 to TRBJ1-1; D is perhaps TRBD1 (6 bases). This CDR3 contains 16 residues. The V end lost 5 bases, the J end lost 0 bases, and 16 bases lay between the germline ends. The germline V gene encodes CDR1 SGHAT and CDR2 FQNNGV. The CDR3 loop is CASSVQGRYMNTEAFF. Here the CDR3 DNA reads TGTGCCAGCAGCGTCCAGGGGAGATACATGAACACTGAAGCTTTCTTT.

The rearrangement joins TRBV5-1 to TRBJ1-5; D unclear. CDR3 size: 13 residues. V was cut by 0 bases and J by 4 bases, with 5 bases left in between. Germline CDR1 SGHRS, CDR2 YFSETQ. CDR3 nucleotides: TGCGCCAGCAGCTTGGGGCAGAATCAGCCCCAGCATTTT. The encoded protein is CASSLGQNQPQHF. Full variable domain (rest looked up from reference TRBV5-1 and TRBJ1-5): KAGVTQTPRYLIKTRGQQVTLSCSPISGHRSVSWYQQTPGQGLQFLFEYFSETQRNKGNFPGRFSGRQFSNSRSEMNVSTLELGDSALYLCASSLGQNQPQHFGDGTRLSIL.

This clone was seen only a few times. The chain is built from TRBV14 and TRBJ1-5, with D hard to call. Trimming left V 5 bases short and J 6 bases short, with 11 bases between. This CDR3 has 13 residues. Germline V gene sequence: CDR1 SGHDN, CDR2 FVKESK. The chain's CDR3 is CASSSPAGQPQHF. The CDR3 bases are TGTGCCAGCAGCTCCCCGGCGGGTCAGCCCCAGCATTTT.

The rearrangement links TRBV13 to TRBJ1-6; no definite D call. Germline lookup yields CDR1 PRHDT and CDR2 FYEKMQ (reference sequence). Trimming shortened V by 0 bases and J by 2 bases, and 8 bases separated the two germline ends. The CDR3 loop spans 16 amino acids. The CDR3 loop reads CASSLGSDPYNSPLHF. The CDR3 DNA is TGTGCCAGCAGCTTAGGTTCGGACCCCTATAATTCACCCCTCCACTTT. Together with reference TRBV13 and TRBJ1-6, the CDR3 gives the full variable domain: AAGVIQSPRHLIKEKRETATLKCYPIPRHDTVYWYQQGPGQDPQFLISFYEKMQSDKGSIPDRFSAQQFSDYHSELNMSSLELGDSALYFCASSLGSDPYNSPLHFGNGTRLTVT.

This clone was observed a handful of times. The rearrangement uses TRBV27 and TRBJ2-7; the D gene is possibly TRBD2 (6 bases). V lost 3 bases and J lost 2, with 14 bases in between. This CDR3 is built from 15 residues. Germline-derived CDR1 and CDR2 are MNHEY and SMNVEV (reference sequence). The CDR3 loop reads CASSLSGSYPYEQYF. In nucleotides, the CDR3 is TGTGCCAGCAGTTTGTCCGGGAGCTACCCCTACGAGCAGTACTTC.

This clone was picked up a small number of times. The CDR3 coding sequence is TGTGCCAGCAGCGGGAGCCCGGACAGGGCTGATTCACCCCTCCACTTT. Its translation is CASSGSPDRADSPLHF. The V gene is TRBV9, the J gene TRBJ1-6; 8 positions match TRBD1. Germline V gene sequence: CDR1 SGDLS, CDR2 YYNGEE. V dropped 3 bases and J dropped 8; count of bases not matched to a gene: 10. The CDR3 is made up of 16 amino acids.

The chain joins TRBV9 to TRBJ1-3, with 8 bases lining up with TRBD1. Germline assignment: CDR1 SGDLS and CDR2 YYNGEE. The CDR3 consists of 16 residues. V trimming: 0 bases; J trimming: 8 bases; junction bases outside the gene matches: 10. CDR3 bases: TGTGCCAGCAGCGTAGGACAGGGGAGGCCCTCGGACACCATATATTTT. Amino acids: CASSVGQGRPSDTIYF. Using reference TRBV9 and TRBJ1-3 for the parts outside the CDR3, the full variable domain is DSGVTQTPKHLITATGQRVTLRCSPRSGDLSVYWYQQSLDQGLQFLIQYYNGEERAKGNILERFSAQQFPDLHSELNLSSLELGDSALYFCASSVGQGRPSDTIYFGEGSWLTVV.

This clone was counted a few times. The chain carries TRBV7-6 and TRBJ1-2; D not resolved. The CDR3 is 11 residues long. The V gene lost 11 bases and the J gene lost 4 bases, with 11 bases spanning the gap. Germline V gene sequence: CDR1 SGHVS, CDR2 FNYEAQ. CDR3 sequence reads: CASGGTYGYTF. Written as DNA, the CDR3 is TGTGCCTCAGGCGGCACCTATGGCTACACCTTC.

The chain couples TRBV6-1 to TRBJ2-7, with D uncertain. Germline CDR1 MNHNS, CDR2 SASEGT. There are 13 residues in the CDR3. V lost 1 base and J lost 11, with 15 bases in between. CDR3 sequence: CASSEEYPRVKYF. The DNA for the CDR3 is TGTGCCAGCAGTGAAGAGTATCCTCGGGTGAAGTACTTC.

A single count supports this clone. The J gene is TRBJ2-3, the V gene TRBV2; a possible D gene is TRBD2 (5 bases). The CDR3 is 14 amino acids. Germline lookup yields CDR1 SNHLY and CDR2 FYNNEI. The V and J ends lost 8 bases and 2 bases respectively, with 14 bases between them. CDR3 sequence: CASREEQNTDTQYF. The CDR3 DNA follows: TGTGCCAGCCGGGAAGAACAAAACACAGATACGCAGTATTTT.

The gene calls are TRBV27 and TRBJ2-7; TRBD2 agrees at 10 bases. Germline CDR1 is MNHEY and CDR2 is SMNVEV (reference sequence). This CDR3 is 14 amino acids long. V dropped 2 bases and J dropped 10; count of bases not matched to a gene: 8. The CDR3 DNA is TGTGCCAGCAGTTTAGGAGCTAGCGGGAGATCACAGTACTTC. Translation: CASSLGASGRSQYF.

This clone was observed a few times. J is TRBJ2-4 and V is TRBV28, with D possibly being TRBD1 (5 bases). CDR1 is MDHEN and CDR2 is SYDVKM in the germline V gene. This CDR3 region has 16 residues. The V end lost 8 bases, the J end lost 0 bases, and 17 bases lay between the germline ends. The CDR3 is CASSQKGSGAKNIQYF. The CDR3 nucleotides are TGTGCCAGCTCCCAGAAGGGGTCCGGAGCCAAAAACATTCAGTACTTC.

The chain is built from TRBV9 and TRBJ2-1, with 8 bases matching TRBD1. Trimming removed 3 bases from V and 0 bases from J; junction bases left unmatched: 8. This CDR3 spans 17 amino acids. Germline loops: CDR1 SGDLS, CDR2 YYNGEE. CDR3 in DNA: TGTGCCAGCAGCGATCTAAACAGGGGGAACTCCTACAATGAGCAGTTCTTC. Translated: CASSDLNRGNSYNEQFF. Supplemented by reference TRBV9 and TRBJ2-1, the full variable domain reads DSGVTQTPKHLITATGQRVTLRCSPRSGDLSVYWYQQSLDQGLQFLIQYYNGEERAKGNILERFSAQQFPDLHSELNLSSLELGDSALYFCASSDLNRGNSYNEQFFGPGTRLTVL.

The sample holds a few counts of this clone. This chain uses TRBV4-1 with TRBJ2-1, with a weak D call TRBD2 (5 bases). Trimming pared 1 base from V and 7 bases from J, leaving 11 bases between. This CDR3 has 14 amino acids. CDR1 MGHRA and CDR2 YSYEKL come from the germline V gene. CDR3 in DNA: TGCGCCAGCAGCCAAGGCGGGTTTATGAATGAGCAGTTCTTC. This translates into CASSQGGFMNEQFF.

The chain is built from TRBV4-1 and TRBJ2-3, with TRBD2 matching 8 bases. The V and J ends lost 1 base and 2 bases, in that order; junction bases with no gene match: 5. From germline, CDR1 is MGHRA and CDR2 YSYEKL. This CDR3 has 16 residues. CDR3 amino acids: CASSQGSGVPTDTQYF. CDR3 in DNA: TGCGCCAGCAGCCAAGGTAGCGGGGTCCCCACAGATACGCAGTATTTT.

V is TRBV7-9 and J is TRBJ1-2, with 7 bases identical to TRBD1. Germline assignment: CDR1 SEHNR and CDR2 FQNEAQ (reference sequence). The CDR3 has 14 amino acids. The trim removed 5 bases at V and 0 bases at J, leaving 3 bases unmatched. The CDR3 is CASSIGTANYGYTF. The CDR3 bases are TGTGCCAGCAGCATCGGGACAGCTAACTATGGCTACACCTTC.

The chain combines TRBV4-2 with TRBJ2-7; D unresolved. Trimming took 0 bases from V and 4 from J, leaving 7 bases between them. CDR1 LGHNA and CDR2 YNFKEQ come from the germline V gene. The CDR3 sequence is 13 residues long. The CDR3 DNA reads TGTGCCAGCAGCCAAGATCATAAGTACGAGCAGTACTTC. It codes for CASSQDHKYEQYF.

The chain employs TRBV10-3 and TRBJ1-1, with 7 bases matching TRBD1. This CDR3 is 13 amino acids long. Germline V gene sequence: CDR1 ENHRY, CDR2 SYGVKD. With 2 bases clipped from V and 5 bases from J, the junction kept 2 bases outside the gene matches. The CDR3 reads CAISEDRVTEAFF. The CDR3 DNA follows: TGTGCCATCAGTGAGGACAGGGTGACTGAAGCTTTCTTT.

The chain combines TRBV5-6 with TRBJ2-3; TRBD2 matches 10 bases. With 4 bases clipped from V and 3 bases from J, the junction kept 5 bases outside the gene matches. Germline loops: CDR1 SGHDT, CDR2 YYEEEE. CDR3 length: 15 residues. Here the CDR3 reads CASSILAGETDTQYF. As DNA, the CDR3 is TGTGCCAGCAGCATTCTAGCGGGAGAGACAGATACGCAGTATTTT.

The chain combines TRBV7-9 with TRBJ2-5; 9 bases are a match to TRBD2. The length of the CDR3 is 13 residues. The germline CDR1 and CDR2 sequences are SEHNR and FQNEAQ (reference sequence). V lost 3 bases and J lost 5; bases outside the gene matches: 1. The CDR3 loop reads CASSLAGGETQYF. CDR3 coding DNA: TGTGCCAGCAGCTTGGCGGGAGGGGAGACCCAGTACTTC.

The V call is TRBV11-2, the J call TRBJ2-5; a possible D gene is TRBD1 (7 bases). The CDR3 runs to 15 residues. Germline CDR1 and CDR2: SGHAT and FQNNGV. V was pared by 4 bases and J by 2 bases, with 14 bases between. The CDR3: CASSSPSGGQETQYF. The CDR3 coding sequence is TGTGCCAGCAGCTCGCCGTCAGGGGGGCAAGAGACCCAGTACTTC.

J is TRBJ2-7 and V is TRBV6-6, with D perhaps matching TRBD2 (5 bases). The CDR3 totals 13 residues. V dropped 5 bases and J dropped 6 bases, with 14 bases sitting between them. Looked up from germline, CDR1 is MNHNY and CDR2 is SVGAGI (reference sequence). This CDR3 is CASSPPPGVEQYF. The CDR3 DNA reads TGTGCCAGCAGTCCTCCCCCCGGGGTCGAGCAGTACTTC.

This chain joins TRBV28 and TRBJ1-4; a possible D gene is TRBD1 (6 bases). Germline V CDR1 and CDR2: MDHEN, SYDVKM. Trimming pared 2 bases from V and 4 bases from J, leaving 8 bases between. This CDR3 spans 14 amino acids. Here the CDR3 reads CASSLLQGNEKLFF. The CDR3 region has the DNA TGTGCCAGCAGTTTACTACAGGGTAATGAAAAACTGTTTTTT.

V is TRBV5-1 and J is TRBJ2-2; 7 bases are a match to TRBD2. This CDR3 spans 14 amino acids. The germline CDR1 and CDR2 sequences are SGHRS and YFSETQ. V trimming: 7 bases; J trimming: 6 bases; junction bases outside the gene matches: 9. For the CDR3, the DNA is TGCGCCAGCCACCAGGGCAGCGGGGCCGGGGAGCTGTTTTTT. This translates into CASHQGSGAGELFF.